The present TCR beta chain was sequenced within a study of blood T cell repertoires in COVID-19. Study background: Samples came from the United States, Italy and Spain, spanning acute and convalescent COVID-19. In each case, the material was cDNA or gDNA derived from T cells, B-cell-depleted T cells, or PBMCs.

In the original analysis: Counts of nucleated cells, estimated from reference gene primer amplification, were obtained. Produced via immunoSEQ multiplex PCR; TCRdb's table is partial and in-frame only. V and J calls and clone size come straight from that table; D and trimming were deduced from the DNA. The data show approximately 220,000 clones, about 80% seen once. V lost 5 bases, J lost 2 bases, and 5 bases stayed unmatched. This CDR3 contains 14 residues. The germline V gene encodes CDR1 LNHDA and CDR2 SQIVND (reference sequence). The sequencing input was peripheral blood. The TCR was taken from a woman aged 55-69 years with acute or convalescent COVID-19. This rearrangement joins TRBV19 to TRBJ1-1, with TRBD1 matching 7 bases. The CDR3, as DNA: TGTGCCAGTAGTGGCCGACAGGGAAACACTGAAGCTTTCTTT. Protein sequence: CASSGRQGNTEAFF. The variable domain in full, with the rest retrieved from reference TRBV19 and TRBJ1-1, is DGGITQSPKYLFRKEGQNVTLSCEQNLNHDAMYWYRQDPGQGLRLIYYSQIVNDFQKGDIAEGYSVSREKKESFPLTVTSAQKNPTAFYLCASSGRQGNTEAFFGQGTRLTVV.